Described below is a single T cell receptor beta chain sequence and its context. Its target is not known. The data were taken from a study of Graves' ophthalmopathy and Graves' hyperthyroidism. Study background: Pretreatment peripheral blood was obtained at initial diagnosis.

Amplification from RNA transcripts yielded the TCR beta CDR3 regions. Second-round multiplex PCR followed a first-round RT-PCR using HTBI primers. TCRdb reprocessed the multiplex PCR reads via MiXCR and lists one record per CDR3 protein. The table has some 520,000 distinct CDR3 sequences, roughly an eighth seen once. Ophthalmopathy was moderately-to-severely active, CAS at least 3, NOSPECS at least 4, lasting under 3 months. The V gene's germline CDR1 is SGDLS and CDR2 YYNGEE. V gave up 4 bases and J gave up 6 bases; unmatched junction bases: 12. This CDR3 is built from 16 residues. Study-wide results and caveats: The blood repertoire also included most expanded thyroid clonotypes above 0.001 frequency. Progression of ophthalmopathy was predicted by the model with roughly 71% sensitivity and approximately 72% specificity.

The TCR sequence derives from a woman aged 25 to 45 with Graves' ophthalmopathy. The chain employs TRBV9 and TRBJ2-2; TRBD1 agrees at 7 bases. The source material was blood. Written as DNA, the CDR3 is TGTGCCAGCAGCCCGCGACAGGGTTTATCCCCCGGGGAGCTGTTTTTT. This sequence encodes CASSPRQGLSPGELFF.